These 12 T cell receptor beta chains share one sample of origin, sequenced in a study of graft-versus-host responses after intestinal transplantation listed by TCRdb under 2021. The meaning of the sample's time point label: cells obtained before transplantation from donor or recipient. Their antigen targets remain unknown. The library was made by the immunoSEQ multiplex PCR assay. The table was pulled from immuneACCESS by TCRdb, which kept in-frame rearrangements only. Such tables lose some clones; where checked, under half of the loss comes from unresolved V genes, and the rest has no known cause. The sample profile shows some 85,000 clones; around 86% of them were found once. Less than 9.5% of the sample lies in the top ten. Material: unstimulated CD8+ T cells sorted from spleen or lymph node cells, obtained before transplant. Source of these receptors: a human donor who was the organ donor for an intestinal transplant.

The chain carries TRBV30 and TRBJ1-2, with D perhaps matching TRBD1 (5 bases). V dropped 7 bases and J dropped 2 bases, with 14 bases sitting between them. The CDR3 totals 13 residues. The germline CDR1 and CDR2 sequences are GTSNPN and SVGIG (reference sequence). CDR3 bases: TGTGCCTCCCGGCCCCGGGACAACTATGGCTACACCTTC. Translated: CASRPRDNYGYTF.

The J gene is TRBJ2-7, the V gene TRBV9; TRBD1 agrees at 8 bases. J lost 2 bases, V lost 4 bases, and 5 bases had no gene match. The CDR3 covers 14 residues. Per the germline V gene, CDR1 is SGDLS and CDR2 is YYNGEE. The CDR3: CASSPDRAPYEQYF. The CDR3 bases are TGTGCCAGCAGCCCGGACAGGGCCCCCTACGAGCAGTACTTC.

This clone appeared a few times. The rearrangement joins TRBV7-9 to TRBJ1-1; D may be TRBD1 (5 bases). The CDR3 has 17 amino acids. Germline V gene data show CDR1 as SEHNR and CDR2 as FQNEAQ (reference sequence). V lost 2 bases and J lost 1, with 17 bases in between. CDR3 residues: CASSLRPGLQRNTEAFF. CDR3 in DNA: TGTGCCAGCAGCTTACGCCCGGGACTACAGAGGAACACTGAAGCTTTCTTT. The whole variable domain, filled in from reference TRBV7-9 and TRBJ1-1, reads DTGVSQNPRHKITKRGQNVTFRCDPISEHNRLYWYRQTLGQGPEFLTYFQNEAQLEKSRLLSDRFSAERPKGSFSTLEIQRTEQGDSAMYLCASSLRPGLQRNTEAFFGQGTRLTVV.

The chain has TRBV19 and TRBJ2-1, with 9 positions matching TRBD1. The V segment lost 4 bases and the J segment 6 bases; nucleotides outside the gene matches: 4. The CDR3 length is 14 residues. Germline CDR1 LNHDA, CDR2 SQIVND (reference sequence). The CDR3 sequence: CASSRGQGPNEQFF. CDR3 bases: TGTGCCAGTAGTAGGGGACAGGGACCCAATGAGCAGTTCTTC.

This sequence joins TRBV4-2 and TRBJ2-7; possibly TRBD1 for D (6 bases). This CDR3 contains 16 residues. Looked up from germline, CDR1 is LGHNA and CDR2 is YNFKEQ. V lost 0 bases and J 3 bases, leaving 15 bases between the germline ends. The CDR3 protein is CASSQDGAGVLYEQYF. The CDR3 DNA follows: TGTGCCAGCAGCCAAGACGGGGCAGGGGTTCTCTACGAGCAGTACTTC.

The V call is TRBV27, the J call TRBJ2-1, with 7 positions matching TRBD2. The trim removed 2 bases at V and 4 bases at J, leaving 11 bases unmatched. The length of the CDR3 is 17 residues. Germline V CDR1 and CDR2: MNHEY, SMNVEV (reference sequence). The CDR3 nucleotides read TGTGCCAGCAGTTTACCCGGCCTAGCGGAACCTTACAATGAGCAGTTCTTC. This gives the protein CASSLPGLAEPYNEQFF.

This chain connects TRBV4-2 to TRBJ1-1; perhaps TRBD1 as D (6 bases). The CDR3 is 14 residues long. Between the trimmed V and J ends, which lost 2 bases and 4 bases, there was a span of 11 bases. CDR1 LGHNA and CDR2 YNFKEQ come from the germline V gene. The CDR3 protein is CASSQFTGSTEAFF. Here the CDR3 DNA reads TGTGCCAGCAGCCAATTTACAGGGAGCACTGAAGCTTTCTTT.

This chain links TRBV27 with TRBJ2-3; D unresolved. The CDR3 contains 15 residues. Trimming took 6 bases from V and 6 from J, leaving 19 bases between them. Germline CDR1 is MNHEY and CDR2 is SMNVEV (reference sequence). The CDR3 protein is CASRTFRGILDTQYF. The CDR3, as DNA: TGTGCCAGCAGGACGTTTCGCGGTATCCTGGATACGCAGTATTTT.

The CDR3 reads CASSFRDRGRNEQFF. In DNA, the CDR3 is TGTGCCAGCAGTTTTAGGGACAGGGGGCGGAATGAGCAGTTCTTC. The chain is built from TRBV28 and TRBJ2-1, with 12 positions matching TRBD1. This CDR3 has 15 amino acids. Germline V lookup: CDR1 MDHEN, CDR2 SYDVKM. With 3 bases clipped from V and 7 bases from J, the junction kept 4 bases outside the gene matches. The variable domain in full, completed from reference TRBV28 and TRBJ2-1, reads DVKVTQSSRYLVKRTGEKVFLECVQDMDHENMFWYRQDPGLGLRLIYFSYDVKMKEKGDIPEGYSVSREKKERFSLILESASTNQTSMYLCASSFRDRGRNEQFFGPGTRLTVL.

The rearrangement links TRBV28 to TRBJ1-5; no clear D. The V end lost 5 bases, the J end lost 0 bases, and 17 bases lay between the germline ends. CDR1 is MDHEN and CDR2 is SYDVKM in the germline V gene. CDR3 length: 17 residues. CDR3 protein: CASSLSKTLYSNQPQHF. The DNA of the CDR3 is TGTGCCAGCAGTCTCTCGAAGACACTGTATAGCAATCAGCCCCAGCATTTT.

The table lists this clone with a count of one. The genes are TRBV9 and TRBJ2-7, with D perhaps assigned TRBD1 or TRBD2 (6 bases each). The CDR3 totals 14 residues. Looked up from germline, CDR1 is SGDLS and CDR2 is YYNGEE. Trimming left V 0 bases short and J 0 bases short, with 7 bases between. CDR3 sequence (DNA): TGTGCCAGCAGCGTAGCGGGGGCCTCCTACGAGCAGTACTTC. This sequence encodes CASSVAGASYEQYF.

The chain joins TRBV7-9 to TRBJ2-7, with TRBD1 identical over 8 bases. In germline, CDR1 is SEHNR, CDR2 FQNEAQ (reference sequence). The CDR3 consists of 15 residues. V was clipped by 5 bases and J by 5 bases; unmatched bases: 11. As DNA, the CDR3 is TGTGCCAGCAGCCCCCCTTCGCAGGGGGCAAACGAGCAGTACTTC. Protein: CASSPPSQGANEQYF.